This T cell receptor beta chain was documented in a study of T-cell reconstitution after alpha-beta-depleted transplantation in children. The CDR3 spans 16 residues. Germline values: CDR1 ENHRY, CDR2 SYGVKD. The V and J ends lost 0 bases and 5 bases respectively, with 16 bases between them. The TCRbeta library incorporated unique molecular identifiers. TCRdb itself ran the PCR reads through MiXCR, one entry per CDR3 protein. The sample yields a few hundred thousand distinct CDR3 sequences, about 25% seen once. In its sample, this clonotype was seen once. The chain links TRBV10-3 to TRBJ2-5; D ambiguous. The sequence came from a girl aged 2 to 10 with Fanconi anemia, due to receive a stem cell transplant. The source was PBMCs, collected before TCRalphabeta/CD19-depleted stem cell transplant. The DNA of the CDR3 is TGTGCCATCAGTGAGTCAAGGGCCGGATTGTCTGAGACCCAGTACTTC. This translates into CAISESRAGLSETQYF.